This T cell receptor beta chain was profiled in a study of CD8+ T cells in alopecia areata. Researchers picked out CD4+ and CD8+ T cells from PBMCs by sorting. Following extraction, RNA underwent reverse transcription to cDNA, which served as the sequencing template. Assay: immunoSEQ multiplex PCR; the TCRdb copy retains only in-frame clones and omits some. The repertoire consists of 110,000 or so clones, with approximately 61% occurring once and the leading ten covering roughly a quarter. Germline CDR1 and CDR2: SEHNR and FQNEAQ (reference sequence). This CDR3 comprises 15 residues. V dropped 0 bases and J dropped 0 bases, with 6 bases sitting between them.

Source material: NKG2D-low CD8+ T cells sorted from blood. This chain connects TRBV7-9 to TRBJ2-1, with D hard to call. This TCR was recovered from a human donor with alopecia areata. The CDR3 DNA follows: TGTGCCAGCAGCTTAGCGGGGTTCTCCTACAATGAGCAGTTCTTC. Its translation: CASSLAGFSYNEQFF.